These 26 T cell receptor beta chains were sequenced from one sample in a study of cytomegalovirus exposure and HLA in healthy donors. Both 60 Vbeta primers and 13 Jbeta primers went into the PCR. TCRdb's table, derived via immunoSEQ multiplex PCR, lists solely in-frame clones and lacks some. The sample has 210,000 or so clones, more than 65% seen once. Material for sequencing was PBMCs. Every receptor here comes from a young man in good health and CMV-seronegative.

The chain joins TRBV5-1 to TRBJ2-5, with a tentative D call TRBD1 (5 bases). The DNA matches TRBJ2-7 better at its end, which makes the J call doubtful. The CDR3 spans 14 residues. Germline V gene data show CDR1 as SGHRS and CDR2 as YFSETQ. CDR3 sequence (DNA): TGCGCCAGCAGCTTTTTGGGGCTCTACTACGAGCAGTACTTC. Its protein is CASSFLGLYYEQYF.

The chain is built from TRBV5-1 and TRBJ2-7, with 8 bases fitting TRBD1. After removal of 5 bases from V and 5 bases from J, the junction contained 3 bases not matched to a gene. There are 12 residues in the CDR3. CDR1 and CDR2 from the germline V gene are SGHRS and YFSETQ. The CDR3 spells CASRTTGDEQYF. The CDR3 DNA reads TGCGCCAGCAGGACGACAGGGGACGAGCAGTACTTC.

Note on this clone: The sample has other DNA sequences that encode this CDR3 too. V usage is TRBV5-1 and J usage is TRBJ2-3; TRBD2 matches at 12 bases. J gave up 9 bases and V 4 bases, and 15 bases lay outside the gene matches. CDR1 SGHRS and CDR2 YFSETQ come from the germline V gene. The CDR3 consists of 17 residues. The DNA for the CDR3 is TGCGCCAGCAGCCCCCTTAGGGCTAGCGGGAGGGGAGACACGCAGTATTTT. Translation: CASSPLRASGRGDTQYF.

The chain recombines TRBV2 with TRBJ1-4; 7 nucleotides agree with TRBD1. Germline lookup yields CDR1 SNHLY and CDR2 FYNNEI. CDR3 length equals 14 residues. The trim removed 2 bases at V and 7 bases at J, leaving 4 bases unmatched. CDR3 sequence: CASSERGRVEKLFF. CDR3 DNA: TGTGCCAGCAGTGAAAGGGGGCGAGTTGAAAAACTGTTTTTT.

The gene calls are TRBV21-1 and TRBJ2-7; TRBD1, as called in the table, went unchecked against the DNA. TRBV21-1 is a pseudogene segment. This CDR3 is built from 15 residues. CDR3 region: CASGTGTGFPYEQYF. In DNA, the CDR3 is TGTGCCAGCGGGACCGGGACAGGTTTTCCCTACGAGCAGTACTTC.

The chain joins TRBV5-1 to TRBJ1-1, with 9 bases that match TRBD1. V was clipped by 6 bases and J by 6 bases; unmatched bases: 15. Germline V lookup: CDR1 SGHRS, CDR2 YFSETQ. This CDR3 has 16 amino acids. CDR3 loop: CASNQGGGQGRSEAFF. In DNA, the CDR3 is TGCGCCAGCAACCAAGGGGGGGGACAGGGAAGATCTGAAGCTTTCTTT. Together with reference TRBV5-1 and TRBJ1-1, the CDR3 gives the full variable domain: KAGVTQTPRYLIKTRGQQVTLSCSPISGHRSVSWYQQTPGQGLQFLFEYFSETQRNKGNFPGRFSGRQFSNSRSEMNVSTLELGDSALYLCASNQGGGQGRSEAFFGQGTRLTVV.

DNA of the CDR3: TGTGCCAGCAGCTTAGTTGCACAGAACACTGAAGCTTTCTTT. The encoded protein is CASSLVAQNTEAFF. The chain recombines TRBV7-8 with TRBJ1-1; D is undetermined. In germline, CDR1 is SGHVS, CDR2 FQNEAQ. The length of the CDR3 is 14 residues. V dropped 1 base and J dropped 1 base, with 7 bases sitting between them.

The chain carries TRBV28 and TRBJ1-5; TRBD1 matches at 9 bases. Per the germline V gene, CDR1 is MDHEN and CDR2 is SYDVKM. This CDR3 spans 16 amino acids. V lost 6 bases, J lost 6 bases, and 12 bases stayed unmatched. CDR3 DNA sequence: TGTGCCAGCAGCACCCAGGGACAGGGCCTAAGTCAGCCCCAGCATTTT. Its translation is CASSTQGQGLSQPQHF.

The CDR3 loop is CSVVGQGLETQYF. CDR3 in DNA: TGCAGCGTTGTCGGACAGGGGTTGGAGACCCAGTACTTC. The rearrangement links TRBV29-1 to TRBJ2-5; 9 bases map to TRBD1. Trimming cost V 4 bases and J 5 bases; bases outside gene matches: 5. The CDR3 spans 13 residues. Germline V CDR1 and CDR2: SQVTM, ANQGSEA.

This clone was observed a few times. This chain uses TRBV30 with TRBJ2-7, with 11 bases that match TRBD2. V lost 1 base and J lost 8; bases outside the gene matches: 1. Germline-derived CDR1 and CDR2 are GTSNPN and SVGIG (reference sequence). This CDR3 comprises 12 residues. The CDR3 bases are TGTGCCTGGAGTGAGACTAGCGGGAAGCAGTACTTC. Its protein is CAWSETSGKQYF.

The CDR3 coding sequence is TGTGCCAGCAGCGCCAGGACAGATATCTACGAGCAGTACTTC. Protein product: CASSARTDIYEQYF. V usage is TRBV6-1 and J usage is TRBJ2-7; tentative D call: TRBD1 (6 bases). The CDR3 length is 14 residues. Per the germline V gene, CDR1 is MNHNS and CDR2 is SASEGT. V was clipped by 6 bases and J by 3 bases, with 15 bases between them.

This clone was seen only a few times. The genes are TRBV19 and TRBJ1-2, with 9 positions matching TRBD1. CDR3 length equals 13 residues. V gave up 9 bases and J gave up 5 bases; unmatched junction bases: 7. Germline CDR1 LNHDA, CDR2 SQIVND (reference sequence). For the CDR3, the DNA is TGTGCCAGACTCCGGGACAGGGAATATGGCTACACCTTC. It specifies CARLRDREYGYTF. Variable domain in full (rest from reference TRBV19 and TRBJ1-2): DGGITQSPKYLFRKEGQNVTLSCEQNLNHDAMYWYRQDPGQGLRLIYYSQIVNDFQKGDIAEGYSVSREKKESFPLTVTSAQKNPTAFYLCARLRDREYGYTFGSGTRLTVV.

CDR3: CASSLIKTARNYGYTF. CDR3 nucleotide sequence: TGTGCCAGCAGCTTGATCAAGACAGCCAGAAACTATGGCTACACCTTC. The chain links TRBV5-6 to TRBJ1-2; D is perhaps TRBD1 (5 bases). Looked up from germline, CDR1 is SGHDT and CDR2 is YYEEEE. The CDR3 length is 16 residues. Trimming took off 1 base at V and 2 bases at J, with 15 bases between the two ends.

This clone has more than one count but fewer than ten. The rearrangement joins TRBV5-1 to TRBJ2-3, with D possibly being TRBD1 (5 bases). Trimming removed 0 bases at V and 2 bases at J, with 10 bases between. This CDR3 contains 15 residues. Per germline, CDR1 SGHRS and CDR2 YFSETQ. CDR3 DNA: TGCGCCAGCAGCTTGGAGGGGCCCCCCACAGATACGCAGTATTTT. Translated, it gives CASSLEGPPTDTQYF. Full variable domain (outside the CDR3, taken from reference TRBV5-1 and TRBJ2-3): KAGVTQTPRYLIKTRGQQVTLSCSPISGHRSVSWYQQTPGQGLQFLFEYFSETQRNKGNFPGRFSGRQFSNSRSEMNVSTLELGDSALYLCASSLEGPPTDTQYFGPGTRLTVL.

The chain combines TRBV2 with TRBJ2-3, with D possibly TRBD1 on 6 matching bases. Germline V gene sequence: CDR1 SNHLY, CDR2 FYNNEI. There are 13 residues in the CDR3. The V end lost 5 bases, the J end lost 8 bases, and 14 bases lay between the germline ends. CDR3 protein: CASSQGTLGTQYF. CDR3 nucleotides: TGTGCCAGCAGTCAGGGGACCCTGGGTACGCAGTATTTT.

This clone was recorded only once. J is TRBJ2-5 and V is TRBV7-9, with D possibly TRBD2 on 5 matching bases. Germline V gene sequence: CDR1 SEHNR, CDR2 FQNEAQ (reference sequence). The CDR3 contains 13 residues. Trimming cost V 3 bases and J 4 bases, with 9 bases left between them. The CDR3 loop reads CASSFAAGETQYF. The CDR3 region has the DNA TGTGCCAGCAGCTTTGCGGCGGGAGAGACCCAGTACTTC. Together with reference TRBV7-9 and TRBJ2-5, the CDR3 gives the full variable domain: DTGVSQNPRHKITKRGQNVTFRCDPISEHNRLYWYRQTLGQGPEFLTYFQNEAQLEKSRLLSDRFSAERPKGSFSTLEIQRTEQGDSAMYLCASSFAAGETQYFGPGTRLLVL.

Concerning this clone: Relative to the germline gene, one junction end is altered; a read error may explain this. The chain couples TRBV27 to TRBJ1-2, with a tentative D call TRBD1 (6 bases). The CDR3 loop spans 14 amino acids. Germline CDR1 is MNHEY and CDR2 is SMNVEV (reference sequence). CDR3 loop: CVSGGANANYGYTF. In nucleotides, the CDR3 is TGTGTCAGCGGGGGGGCGAACGCTAACTATGGCTACACCTTC.

This chain joins TRBV18 and TRBJ2-7, with a tentative D call TRBD1 (6 bases). Germline V gene sequence: CDR1 KGHSH, CDR2 LQKENI. This CDR3 region has 16 residues. V was shortened by 3 bases and J by 0 bases, with 15 bases between the two germline ends. CDR3 bases: TGTGCCAGCTCACCTGGGTCAGCAGGGGTCTCCTACGAGCAGTACTTC. Translating gives CASSPGSAGVSYEQYF. Full variable domain (rest looked up from reference TRBV18 and TRBJ2-7): NAGVMQNPRHLVRRRGQEARLRCSPMKGHSHVYWYRQLPEEGLKFMVYLQKENIIDESGMPKERFSAEFPKEGPSILRIQQVVRGDSAAYFCASSPGSAGVSYEQYFGPGTRLTVT.

The rearrangement links TRBV2 to TRBJ2-2; TRBD1 is a possible D gene (5 bases). With 2 bases removed from V and 9 bases from J, the gap between germline ends came to 10 bases. CDR1 is SNHLY and CDR2 is FYNNEI in the germline V gene. The CDR3 sequence is 13 residues long. The CDR3 sequence: CASSEQGTRELFF. CDR3 DNA sequence: TGTGCCAGCAGTGAACAGGGAACCCGGGAGCTGTTTTTT.

V is TRBV4-1 and J is TRBJ2-1; 8 bases are shared with TRBD2. V shed 3 bases and J 5 bases; nucleotides not matched to a gene: 6. Germline CDR1 MGHRA, CDR2 YSYEKL. This CDR3 spans 15 amino acids. CDR3 region: CASSHGGALHNEQFF. The CDR3 DNA sequence: TGCGCCAGCAGCCACGGGGGGGCTCTCCACAATGAGCAGTTCTTC.

This clone was observed a few times. The chain employs TRBV19 and TRBJ1-1; D is unclear. Germline-derived CDR1 and CDR2 are LNHDA and SQIVND (reference sequence). V was cut by 8 bases and J by 8 bases, with 9 bases left in between. The CDR3 is 10 amino acids. This chain's CDR3 is CASCFSEAFF. The CDR3 DNA follows: TGTGCCAGTTGTTTTTCAGAAGCTTTCTTT.

V and J are TRBV5-1 and TRBJ1-1; D call uncertain. The CDR3 has 13 amino acids. V gave up 3 bases and J gave up 7 bases, with 13 bases separating them. Germline-derived CDR1 and CDR2 are SGHRS and YFSETQ. The CDR3 loop reads CASSSLGRIEAFF. The CDR3 bases are TGCGCCAGCAGCTCACTAGGGCGGATTGAAGCTTTCTTT.

The chain joins TRBV5-4 to TRBJ1-4, with D perhaps matching TRBD1 (6 bases). This CDR3 is 13 amino acids long. V dropped 3 bases and J dropped 7 bases, with 10 bases sitting between them. In germline, CDR1 is SGHNT, CDR2 YYREEE (reference sequence). CDR3 in DNA: TGTGCCAGCAGCTCTGGACAGAGTGAAAAACTGTTTTTT. It translates to CASSSGQSEKLFF.

The rearrangement uses TRBV6-1 and TRBJ2-7, with D tentatively TRBD1 (5 bases). Germline-derived CDR1 and CDR2 are MNHNS and SASEGT. This CDR3 spans 14 amino acids. Between the trimmed V and J ends, which lost 1 base and 3 bases, there was a span of 10 bases. The DNA for the CDR3 is TGTGCCAGCAGTGAAGGGGGCAGAGGCTACGAGCAGTACTTC. Its protein is CASSEGGRGYEQYF.

V and J are TRBV10-1 and TRBJ2-1, with D possibly TRBD2 on 5 matching bases. Germline values: CDR1 WNHNN, CDR2 SYGVQD (reference sequence). The V end lost 3 bases, the J end lost 15 bases, and 12 bases lay between the germline ends. The length of the CDR3 is 11 residues. The CDR3 loop is CASSDSGKAFF. CDR3 nucleotide sequence: TGCGCCAGCAGTGACTCCGGGAAGGCGTTCTTC.

The gene calls are TRBV19 and TRBJ2-7; TRBD1 matches 7 bases. After removal of 0 bases from V and 6 bases from J, the junction contained 8 bases not matched to a gene. The CDR3 sequence is 15 residues long. Germline CDR1 LNHDA, CDR2 SQIVND (reference sequence). The DNA of the CDR3 is TGTGCCAGTAGTATAGATGCCTCACCAGGGGGCGAGCAGTACTTC. It specifies CASSIDASPGGEQYF.